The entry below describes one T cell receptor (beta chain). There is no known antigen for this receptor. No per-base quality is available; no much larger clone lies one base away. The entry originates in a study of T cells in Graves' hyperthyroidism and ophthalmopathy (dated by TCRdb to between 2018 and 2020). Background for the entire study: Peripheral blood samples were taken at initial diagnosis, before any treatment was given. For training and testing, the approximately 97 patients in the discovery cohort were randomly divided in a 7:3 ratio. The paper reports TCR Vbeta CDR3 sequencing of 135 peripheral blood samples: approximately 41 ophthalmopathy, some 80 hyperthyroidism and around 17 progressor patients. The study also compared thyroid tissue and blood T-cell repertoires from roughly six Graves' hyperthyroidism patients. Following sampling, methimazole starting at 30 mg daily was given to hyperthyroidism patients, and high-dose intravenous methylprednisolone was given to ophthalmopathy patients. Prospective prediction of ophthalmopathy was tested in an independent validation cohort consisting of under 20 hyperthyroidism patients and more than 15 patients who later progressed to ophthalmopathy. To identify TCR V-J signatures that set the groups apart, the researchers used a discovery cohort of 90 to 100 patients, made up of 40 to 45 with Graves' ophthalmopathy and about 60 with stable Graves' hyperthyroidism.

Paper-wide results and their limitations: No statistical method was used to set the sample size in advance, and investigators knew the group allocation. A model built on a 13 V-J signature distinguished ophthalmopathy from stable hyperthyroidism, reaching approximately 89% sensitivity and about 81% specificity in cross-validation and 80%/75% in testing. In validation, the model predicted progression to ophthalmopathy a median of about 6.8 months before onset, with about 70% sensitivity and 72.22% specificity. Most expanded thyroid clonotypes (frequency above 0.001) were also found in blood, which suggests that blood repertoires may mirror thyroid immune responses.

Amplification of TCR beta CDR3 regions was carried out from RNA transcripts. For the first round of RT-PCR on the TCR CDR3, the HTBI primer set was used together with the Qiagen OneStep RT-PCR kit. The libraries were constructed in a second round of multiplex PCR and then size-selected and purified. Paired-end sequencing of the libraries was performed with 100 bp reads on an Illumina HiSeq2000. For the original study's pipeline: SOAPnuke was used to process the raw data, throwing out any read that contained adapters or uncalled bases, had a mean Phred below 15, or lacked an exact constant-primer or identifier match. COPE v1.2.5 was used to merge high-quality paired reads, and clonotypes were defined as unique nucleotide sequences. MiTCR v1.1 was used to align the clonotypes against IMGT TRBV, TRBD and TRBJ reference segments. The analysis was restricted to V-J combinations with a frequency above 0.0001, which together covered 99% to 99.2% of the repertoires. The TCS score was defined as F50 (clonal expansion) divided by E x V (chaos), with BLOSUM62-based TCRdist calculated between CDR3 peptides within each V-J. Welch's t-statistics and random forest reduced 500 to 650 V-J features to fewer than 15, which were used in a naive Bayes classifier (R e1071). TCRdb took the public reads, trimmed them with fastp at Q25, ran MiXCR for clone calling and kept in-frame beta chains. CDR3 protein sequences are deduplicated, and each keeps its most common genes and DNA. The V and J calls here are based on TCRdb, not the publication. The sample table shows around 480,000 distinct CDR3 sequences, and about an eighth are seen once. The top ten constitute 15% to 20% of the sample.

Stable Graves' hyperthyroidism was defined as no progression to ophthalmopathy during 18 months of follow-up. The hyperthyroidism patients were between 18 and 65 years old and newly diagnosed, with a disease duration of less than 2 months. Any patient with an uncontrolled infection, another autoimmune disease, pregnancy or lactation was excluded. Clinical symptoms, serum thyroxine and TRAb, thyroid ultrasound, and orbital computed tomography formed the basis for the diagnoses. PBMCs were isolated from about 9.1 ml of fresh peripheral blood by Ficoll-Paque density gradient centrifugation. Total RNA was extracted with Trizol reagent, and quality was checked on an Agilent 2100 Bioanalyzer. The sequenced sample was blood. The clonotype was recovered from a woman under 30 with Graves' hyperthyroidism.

The DNA sequence reads TGTGCCAGCAGCTTAGCAACAGGGGCGATCAACTATGGCTACACCTTC. This yields the protein CASSLATGAINYGYTF. This chain joins TRBV7-6 to TRBJ1-2; TRBD1 matches 7 bases in the middle. CDR1 SGHVS and CDR2 FNYEAQ are derived from the germline V gene. Here V drops 0 bases and J drops 2 bases, and the junction holds 6 bases not matched to any gene. The CDR3, from cysteine to phenylalanine, totals 16 residues. The only DNA kept is the CDR3, 48 bases in frame from the first base.